This entry lists 14 T cell receptor beta chains sequenced from one sample in a study of blood T cell repertoires in COVID-19. The assay was immunoSEQ multiplex PCR, and TCRdb's table has in-frame clones only and misses some. The sample lists about 60,000 clones; around 88% were seen once. Sequencing was done on a sample of peripheral blood. The receptors stem from a woman older than 75 with active COVID-19.

V gene TRBV2 combines with J gene TRBJ2-5; D remains ambiguous. The CDR3 covers 11 residues. Germline V CDR1 and CDR2: SNHLY, FYNNEI. With 9 bases removed from V and 2 bases from J, the gap between germline ends came to 7 bases. This chain's CDR3 is CARRVQETQYF. CDR3 bases: TGTGCCAGGCGAGTACAAGAGACCCAGTACTTC. The whole variable domain, remainder taken from reference TRBV2 and TRBJ2-5, is EPEVTQTPSHQVTQMGQEVILRCVPISNHLYFYWYRQILGQKVEFLVSFYNNEISEKSEIFDDQFSVERPDGSNFTLKIRSTKLEDSAMYFCARRVQETQYFGPGTRLLVL.

This chain uses TRBV5-4 with TRBJ1-2; 9 bases are shared with TRBD1. Unmatched junction bases numbered 7, after V lost 3 bases and J lost 4 bases. Germline V gives CDR1 SGHNT, CDR2 YYREEE (reference sequence). The CDR3 length is 15 residues. The CDR3 nucleotides are TGTGCCAGCAGCTCGGGGACAGGGCCTATCTATGGCTACACCTTC. Its protein is CASSSGTGPIYGYTF.

The chain links TRBV19 to TRBJ1-1; TRBD1 might be the D (5 bases). Germline V CDR1 and CDR2: LNHDA, SQIVND (reference sequence). This CDR3 contains 13 residues. The V end was cut by 4 bases, the J end by 10 bases, with 16 bases between. The CDR3: CASSRQPQGRAFF. In DNA, the CDR3 is TGTGCCAGTAGTAGGCAACCGCAGGGTAGAGCTTTCTTT.

The DNA of the CDR3 is TGTGCCAGCAGCTTTTCGATGGCGAGCGCAGGGGGAGAGCAGTACTTC. The encoded protein is CASSFSMASAGGEQYF. This chain links TRBV7-3 with TRBJ2-7, with 7 bases matching TRBD1. Per the germline V gene, CDR1 is SGHTA and CDR2 is FQGTGA. The CDR3 is 16 amino acids. V lost 3 bases to trimming and J lost 7 bases; unmatched junction nucleotides: 15.

This chain links TRBV7-9 with TRBJ1-1; possibly TRBD1 for D (5 bases). CDR3 length equals 18 residues. V was pared by 3 bases and J by 5 bases, with 25 bases between. The V gene's germline CDR1 is SEHNR and CDR2 FQNEAQ (reference sequence). The CDR3 DNA reads TGTGCCAGCAGCTTTGGGGCCCTACACTGGGCTCCGAAGACTGAAGCTTTCTTT. Translation: CASSFGALHWAPKTEAFF.

The rearrangement uses TRBV29-1 and TRBJ2-3; no definite D call. Trimming removed 3 bases at V and 2 bases at J, with 6 bases between. CDR3 length: 12 amino acids. Germline-derived CDR1 and CDR2 are SQVTM and ANQGSEA. The DNA of the CDR3 is TGCAGCGTTGACCCAGTCACAGATACGCAGTATTTT. Translation: CSVDPVTDTQYF.

The chain uses TRBV5-4 and TRBJ2-1, with TRBD2 matching 8 bases. The CDR3 contains 15 residues. From germline, CDR1 is SGHNT and CDR2 YYREEE (reference sequence). The J segment lost 0 bases and the V segment lost 4 bases, leaving 3 bases of the junction unmatched. The CDR3 sequence is CASSTSGGSYNEQFF. The CDR3 DNA sequence: TGTGCCAGCAGCACGAGCGGGGGCTCCTACAATGAGCAGTTCTTC.

The chain links TRBV2 to TRBJ1-2; 7 bases fit TRBD1. The V gene end was trimmed by 10 bases and the J gene end by 7 bases; junction bases not matched to a gene: 12. This CDR3 spans 13 amino acids. Germline assignment: CDR1 SNHLY and CDR2 FYNNEI. The CDR3 reads CATAMGTDLGYTF. The DNA for the CDR3 is TGTGCCACCGCGATGGGGACAGATCTTGGCTACACCTTC.

V usage is TRBV19 and J usage is TRBJ2-7; no reliable D call. With 3 bases removed from V and 0 bases from J, the gap between germline ends came to 6 bases. The CDR3 has 13 residues. Germline V lookup: CDR1 LNHDA, CDR2 SQIVND (reference sequence). This chain's CDR3 is CASSIRYSYEQYF. CDR3 bases: TGTGCCAGTAGTATCAGGTACTCCTACGAGCAGTACTTC.

V gene TRBV7-9 combines with J gene TRBJ1-2; 10 bases line up with TRBD1. Germline V gene sequence: CDR1 SEHNR, CDR2 FQNEAQ (reference sequence). V lost 5 bases and J lost 6; bases outside the gene matches: 12. The CDR3 extends over 16 amino acids. The CDR3 here is CASSGRDRGRGDGYTF. CDR3 DNA: TGTGCCAGCAGCGGCCGGGACAGGGGTCGGGGAGATGGCTACACCTTC.

The genes are TRBV30 and TRBJ2-1; TRBD2 agrees at 13 bases. Germline values: CDR1 GTSNPN, CDR2 SVGIG (reference sequence). The CDR3 has 15 residues. V shed 1 base, J shed 4 bases, and the junction held 1 base outside the gene matches. This CDR3 is CAWSALAGGYNEQFF. The DNA of the CDR3 is TGTGCCTGGAGTGCACTAGCGGGGGGGTACAATGAGCAGTTCTTC.

The chain links TRBV6-2 or TRBV6-3 to TRBJ1-2; no definite D call. This CDR3 comprises 14 residues. Germline-derived CDR1 and CDR2 are MNHEY and SVGEGT. V lost 0 bases and J lost 4, with 9 bases in between. CDR3: CASSYSKVSYGYTF. DNA for the CDR3: TGTGCCAGCAGTTACTCGAAAGTCAGCTATGGCTACACCTTC.

The chain is built from TRBV18 and TRBJ1-1; D possibly corresponds to TRBD1 (5 bases). The CDR3 extends over 16 amino acids. Trimming pared 2 bases from V and 2 bases from J, leaving 15 bases between. Germline CDR1 reads KGHSH; CDR2 reads LQKENI. CDR3 sequence (DNA): TGTGCCAGCTCACCAAGAGTCAACGGGGGAAACACTGAAGCTTTCTTT. Protein product: CASSPRVNGGNTEAFF. Full variable domain (remainder filled in from reference TRBV18 and TRBJ1-1): NAGVMQNPRHLVRRRGQEARLRCSPMKGHSHVYWYRQLPEEGLKFMVYLQKENIIDESGMPKERFSAEFPKEGPSILRIQQVVRGDSAAYFCASSPRVNGGNTEAFFGQGTRLTVV.

The chain combines TRBV13 with TRBJ2-3; 12 nucleotides line up with TRBD2. After removal of 5 bases from V and 3 bases from J, the junction contained 3 bases not matched to a gene. The CDR3 spans 15 residues. Germline V gives CDR1 PRHDT, CDR2 FYEKMQ (reference sequence). DNA for the CDR3: TGTGCCAGCAGCACCCTAGCGGGGGGGACAGATACGCAGTATTTT. Its translation is CASSTLAGGTDTQYF.